Described below is a single T cell receptor beta chain sequence and its context. The table came from immunoSEQ multiplex PCR; TCRdb's copy has only in-frame clones and leaves some out. Among 70,000 to 95,000 clones listed, just under 95% were seen once. The CDR3 spans 16 residues. With 1 base clipped from V and 1 base from J, the junction kept 4 bases outside the gene matches. Looked up from germline, CDR1 is SGHTA and CDR2 is FQGNSA. The sample originates from a study of T cell changes during pregnancy in multiple sclerosis. The material was peripheral blood, obtained in the first trimester of pregnancy. The chain employs TRBV7-2 and TRBJ2-3; 8 bases agree with TRBD2. The receptor comes from a female donor with multiple sclerosis, enrolled in a pregnancy study. The CDR3 region is CASSLVPGGGTDTQYF. CDR3 in DNA: TGTGCCAGCAGCTTAGTACCCGGGGGGGGCACAGATACGCAGTATTTT. Full variable domain (outside the CDR3, taken from reference TRBV7-2 and TRBJ2-3): GAGVSQSPSNKVTEKGKDVELRCDPISGHTALYWYRQSLGQGLEFLIYFQGNSAPDKSGLPSDRFSAERTGGSVSTLTIQRTQQEDSAVYLCASSLVPGGGTDTQYFGPGTRLTVL.